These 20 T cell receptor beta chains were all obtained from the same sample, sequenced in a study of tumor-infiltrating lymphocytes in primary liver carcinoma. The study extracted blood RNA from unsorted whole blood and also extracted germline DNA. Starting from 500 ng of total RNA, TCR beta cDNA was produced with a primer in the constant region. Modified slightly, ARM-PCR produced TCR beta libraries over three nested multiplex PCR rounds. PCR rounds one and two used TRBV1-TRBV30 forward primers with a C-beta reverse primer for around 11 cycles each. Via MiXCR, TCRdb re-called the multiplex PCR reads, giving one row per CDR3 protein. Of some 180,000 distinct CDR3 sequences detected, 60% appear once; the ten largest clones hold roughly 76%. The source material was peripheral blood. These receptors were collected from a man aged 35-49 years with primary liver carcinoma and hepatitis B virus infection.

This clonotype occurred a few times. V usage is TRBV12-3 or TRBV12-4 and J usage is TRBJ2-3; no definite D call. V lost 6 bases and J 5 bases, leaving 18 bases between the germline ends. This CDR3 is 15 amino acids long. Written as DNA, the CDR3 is TGTGCCAGCAGCTCTACCGTTGGATCGGGAGATACGCAGTATTTT. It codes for CASSSTVGSGDTQYF.

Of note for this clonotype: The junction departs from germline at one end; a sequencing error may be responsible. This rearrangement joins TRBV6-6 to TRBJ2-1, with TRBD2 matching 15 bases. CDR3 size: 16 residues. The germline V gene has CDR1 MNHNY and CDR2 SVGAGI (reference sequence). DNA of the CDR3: TGTGCCAGCAGCTTTGGACTAGCGGGAGGGTACAATGAGCACTTCTTC. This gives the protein CASSFGLAGGYNEHFF.

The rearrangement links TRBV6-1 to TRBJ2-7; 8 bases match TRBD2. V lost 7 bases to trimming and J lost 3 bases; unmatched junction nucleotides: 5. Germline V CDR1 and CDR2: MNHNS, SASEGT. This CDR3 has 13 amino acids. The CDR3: CASNPAGDYEQYF. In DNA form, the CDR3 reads TGTGCCAGCAATCCAGCGGGAGACTACGAGCAGTACTTC.

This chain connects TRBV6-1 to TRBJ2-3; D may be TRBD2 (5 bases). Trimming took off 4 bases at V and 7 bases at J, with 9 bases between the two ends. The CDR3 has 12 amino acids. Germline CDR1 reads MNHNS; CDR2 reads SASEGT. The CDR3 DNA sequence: TGTGCCAGCAGTGCTGAGGGAAATACGCAGTATTTT. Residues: CASSAEGNTQYF.

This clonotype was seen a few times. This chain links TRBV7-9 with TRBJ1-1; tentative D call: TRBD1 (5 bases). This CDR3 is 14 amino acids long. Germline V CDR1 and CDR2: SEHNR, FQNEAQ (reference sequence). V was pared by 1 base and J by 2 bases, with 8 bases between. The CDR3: CASSLGTPNTEAFF. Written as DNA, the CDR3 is TGTGCCAGCAGCTTAGGGACACCTAACACTGAAGCTTTCTTT.

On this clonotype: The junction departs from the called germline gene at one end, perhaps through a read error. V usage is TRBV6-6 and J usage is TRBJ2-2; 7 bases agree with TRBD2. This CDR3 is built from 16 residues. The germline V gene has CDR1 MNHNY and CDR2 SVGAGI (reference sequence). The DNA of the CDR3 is TGTGCCAGCAATTACATGAGCGGGGCTAACACCGGGGAGCTGTTTTTT. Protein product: CASNYMSGANTGELFF.

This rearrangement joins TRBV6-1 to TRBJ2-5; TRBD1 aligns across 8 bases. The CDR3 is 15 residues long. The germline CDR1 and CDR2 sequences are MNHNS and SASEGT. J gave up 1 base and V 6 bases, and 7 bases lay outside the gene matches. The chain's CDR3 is CASSSGQAFQETQYF. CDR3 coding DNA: TGTGCCAGCAGCTCGGGACAGGCCTTCCAAGAGACCCAGTACTTC.

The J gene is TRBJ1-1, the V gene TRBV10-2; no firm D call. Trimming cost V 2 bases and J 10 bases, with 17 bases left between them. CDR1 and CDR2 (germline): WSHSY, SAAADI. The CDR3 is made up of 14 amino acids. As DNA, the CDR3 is TGCGCCAGCAGTGAGGCGACGGTGAACATTGGAGCTTTCTTT. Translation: CASSEATVNIGAFF.

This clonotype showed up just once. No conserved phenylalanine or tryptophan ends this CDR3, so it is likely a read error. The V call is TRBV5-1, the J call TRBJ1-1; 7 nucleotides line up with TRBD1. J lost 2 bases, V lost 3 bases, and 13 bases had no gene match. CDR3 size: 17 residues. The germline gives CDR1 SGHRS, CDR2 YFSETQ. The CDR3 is CASSSRQGQPINTEAFY. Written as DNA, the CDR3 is TGCGCCAGCAGCTCCCGACAGGGACAACCAATAAACACTGAAGCTTTCTAT.

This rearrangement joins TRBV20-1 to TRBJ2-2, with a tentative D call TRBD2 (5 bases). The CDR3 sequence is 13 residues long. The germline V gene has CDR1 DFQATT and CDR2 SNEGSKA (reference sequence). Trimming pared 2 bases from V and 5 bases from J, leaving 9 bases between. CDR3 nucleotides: TGCAGTGCTAGACTAGCTGAAACCGGGGAGCTGTTTTTT. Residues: CSARLAETGELFF.

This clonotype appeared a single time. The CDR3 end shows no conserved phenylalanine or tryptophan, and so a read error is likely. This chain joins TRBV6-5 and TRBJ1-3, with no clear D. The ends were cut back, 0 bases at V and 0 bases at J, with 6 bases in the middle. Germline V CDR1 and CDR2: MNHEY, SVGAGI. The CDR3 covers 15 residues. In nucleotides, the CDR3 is TGTGCCAGCAGTTACTCGAAGAGCTCTGGAAACACCATATATTCT. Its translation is CASSYSKSSGNTIYS.

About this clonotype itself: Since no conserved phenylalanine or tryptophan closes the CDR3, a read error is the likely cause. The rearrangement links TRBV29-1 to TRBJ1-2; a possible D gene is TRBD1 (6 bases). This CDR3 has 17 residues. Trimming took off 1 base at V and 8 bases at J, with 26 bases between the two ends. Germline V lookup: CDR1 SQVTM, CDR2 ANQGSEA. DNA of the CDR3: TGCAGCGTTGAAGTGAGGGGGGGGCGAGACACGCCCTACGGCTACACCTTA. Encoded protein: CSVEVRGGRDTPYGYTL.

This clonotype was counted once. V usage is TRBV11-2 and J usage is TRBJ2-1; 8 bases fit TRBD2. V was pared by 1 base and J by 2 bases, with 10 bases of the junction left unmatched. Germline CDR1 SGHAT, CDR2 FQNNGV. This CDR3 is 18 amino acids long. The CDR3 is CASSLGVLAVGPYNEQFF. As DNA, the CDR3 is TGTGCCAGCAGCTTAGGGGTACTAGCGGTAGGGCCCTACAATGAGCAGTTCTTC.

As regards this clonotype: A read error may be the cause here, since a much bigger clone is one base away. The CDR3 spells CASSSLSWGVGGYTF. CDR3 DNA: TGTGCCAGCAGCTCTCTATCTTGGGGGGTGGGTGGCTACACCTTC. The chain carries TRBV11-2 and TRBJ1-2; tentative D call: TRBD1 (5 bases). The CDR3 totals 15 residues. Trimming removed 4 bases at V and 7 bases at J, with 19 bases between. CDR1 and CDR2 from the germline V gene are SGHAT and FQNNGV.

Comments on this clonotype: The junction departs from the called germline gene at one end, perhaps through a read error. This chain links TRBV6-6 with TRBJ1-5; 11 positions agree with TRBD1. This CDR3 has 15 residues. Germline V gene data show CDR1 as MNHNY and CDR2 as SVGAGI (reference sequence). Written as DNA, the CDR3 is TGTGCCAGCAGTTCCGGGACAGGGGGATATCAGCCCCCGCATTTT. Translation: CASSSGTGGYQPPHF.

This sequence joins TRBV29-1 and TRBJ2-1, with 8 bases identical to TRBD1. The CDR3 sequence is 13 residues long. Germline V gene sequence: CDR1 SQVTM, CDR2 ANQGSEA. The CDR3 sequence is CRVWTGFGNEQFF. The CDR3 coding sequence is TGCAGAGTCTGGACAGGGTTTGGGAATGAGCAGTTCTTC.

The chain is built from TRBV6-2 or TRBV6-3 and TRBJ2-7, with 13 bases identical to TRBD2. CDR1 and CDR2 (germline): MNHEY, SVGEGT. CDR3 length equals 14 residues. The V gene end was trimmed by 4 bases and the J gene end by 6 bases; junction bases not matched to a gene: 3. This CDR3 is CASSWTSGRPEQYF. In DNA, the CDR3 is TGTGCCAGCAGTTGGACTAGCGGGAGACCCGAGCAGTACTTC.

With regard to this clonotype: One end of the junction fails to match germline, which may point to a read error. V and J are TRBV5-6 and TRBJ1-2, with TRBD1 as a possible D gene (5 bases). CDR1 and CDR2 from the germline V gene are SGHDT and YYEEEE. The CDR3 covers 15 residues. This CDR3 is CASSLDLVAGNGYTF. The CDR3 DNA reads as TGTGCCAGCAGTTTGGATCTCGTGGCAGGGAATGGCTACACCTTC.

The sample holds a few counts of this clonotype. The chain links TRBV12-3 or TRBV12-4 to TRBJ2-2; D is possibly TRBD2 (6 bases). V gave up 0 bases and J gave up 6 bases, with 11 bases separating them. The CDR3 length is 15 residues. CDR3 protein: CASSLAPRDPGELFF. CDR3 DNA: TGTGCCAGCAGTTTAGCGCCGCGGGACCCCGGGGAGCTGTTTTTT.

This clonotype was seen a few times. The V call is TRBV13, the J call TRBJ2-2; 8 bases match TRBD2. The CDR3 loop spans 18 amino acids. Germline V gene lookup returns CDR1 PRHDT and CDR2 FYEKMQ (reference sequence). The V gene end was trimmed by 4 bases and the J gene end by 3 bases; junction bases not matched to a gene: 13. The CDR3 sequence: CASSSRAASGRYTGELFF. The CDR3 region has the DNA TGTGCCAGCAGCTCCAGGGCGGCTAGCGGGCGCTACACCGGGGAGCTGTTTTTT.